The following is a T cell receptor (beta chain) sequence with its context. The repertoire was sequenced with immunoSEQ multiplex PCR; TCRdb's copy has only in-frame clones and lacks some. The profile shows more than 85,000 clones, around 87% of them singletons. The ends lost 10 bases at V and 7 bases at J; junction bases unmatched: 8. Germline V gene data show CDR1 as ENHRY and CDR2 as SYGVKD. This CDR3 has 13 amino acids. The sample originates from a study of T cell responses to AZD1222 COVID-19 vaccine. This TCR came from an adult in good health. This specimen consisted of peripheral blood, obtained on day 0 of AZD1222 vaccination. The V and J genes are TRBV10-3 and TRBJ1-5, with 9 bases aligning to TRBD1. Written as DNA, the CDR3 is TGTGCCACTACCACAGGGGGCGGACAGCCCCAGCATTTT. This translates into CATTTGGGQPQHF.